The entry below gives a single T cell receptor beta chain sequence along with its context. The data stem from a study of blood T cell repertoires in COVID-19. Profiled with immunoSEQ multiplex PCR; TCRdb holds only in-frame clones, not every one. The table shows approximately 170,000 clones, with 82% occurring only once. Germline-derived CDR1 and CDR2 are MNHEY and SMNVEV (reference sequence). The CDR3 contains 14 residues. After removal of 6 bases from V and 3 bases from J, the junction contained 7 bases not matched to a gene. Material for sequencing was peripheral blood. The TCR was taken from a woman older than 75 with active or convalescent COVID-19. The rearrangement joins TRBV27 to TRBJ2-5; 7 nucleotides line up with TRBD1. The CDR3 sequence: CASRPGQNEETQYF. CDR3 sequence (DNA): TGTGCCAGCAGACCGGGACAGAACGAAGAGACCCAGTACTTC.